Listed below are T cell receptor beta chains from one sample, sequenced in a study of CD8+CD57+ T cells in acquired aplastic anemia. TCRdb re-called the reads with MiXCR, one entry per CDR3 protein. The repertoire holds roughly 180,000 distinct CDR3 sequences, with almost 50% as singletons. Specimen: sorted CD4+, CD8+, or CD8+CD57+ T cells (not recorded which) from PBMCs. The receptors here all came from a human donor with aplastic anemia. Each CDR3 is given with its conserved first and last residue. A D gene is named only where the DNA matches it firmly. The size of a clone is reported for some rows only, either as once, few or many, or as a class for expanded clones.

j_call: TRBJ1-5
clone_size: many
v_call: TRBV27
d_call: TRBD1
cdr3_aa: CASSQDRASQPQHF
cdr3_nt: TGTGCCAGCAGTCAGGACAGGGCGAGTCAGCCCCAGCATTTT

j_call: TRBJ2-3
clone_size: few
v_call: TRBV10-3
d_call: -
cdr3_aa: CAIRGAFSTDTQYF
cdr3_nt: TGTGCCATCCGGGGGGCCTTCAGCACAGATACGCAGTATTTT

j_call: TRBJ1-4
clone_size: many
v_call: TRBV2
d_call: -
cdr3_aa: CASSLGGGKLFF
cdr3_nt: TGTGCCAGCAGTCTCGGGGGAGGAAAACTGTTTTTT

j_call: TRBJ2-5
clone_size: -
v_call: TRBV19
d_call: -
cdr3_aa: CASSILPGETQYF
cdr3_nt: TGTGCCAGTAGTATACTCCCCGGAGAGACCCAGTACTTC

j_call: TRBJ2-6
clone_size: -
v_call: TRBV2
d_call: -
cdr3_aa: CASRDGLSGANVLTF
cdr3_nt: TGTGCCAGCCGGGACGGACTCTCTGGGGCCAACGTCCTGACTTTC

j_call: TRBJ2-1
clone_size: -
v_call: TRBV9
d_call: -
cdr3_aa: CASSVGEIEQFF
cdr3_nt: TGTGCCAGCAGCGTAGGTGAGATTGAGCAGTTCTTC

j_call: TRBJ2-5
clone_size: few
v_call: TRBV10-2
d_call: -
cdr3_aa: CASSETREGTQYF
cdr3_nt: TGCGCCAGCAGTGAGACCAGGGAAGGGACCCAGTACTTC

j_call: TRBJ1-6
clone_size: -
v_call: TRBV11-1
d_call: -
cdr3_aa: CASSPAGGAMNSPLHF
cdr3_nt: TGTGCCAGCAGTCCAGCGGGGGGGGCGATGAATTCACCCCTCCACTTT

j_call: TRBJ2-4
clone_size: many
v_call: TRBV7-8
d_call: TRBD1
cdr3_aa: CASSSGTGNIQYF
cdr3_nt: TGTGCCAGCAGCTCCGGGACAGGGAACATTCAGTACTTC

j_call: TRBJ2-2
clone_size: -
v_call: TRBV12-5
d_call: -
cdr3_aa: CASGLEASFTGELFF
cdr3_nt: TGTGCTAGTGGTTTGGAAGCCTCGTTCACCGGGGAGCTGTTTTTT

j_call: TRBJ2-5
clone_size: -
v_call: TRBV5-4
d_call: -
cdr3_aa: CASSSYQETQYF
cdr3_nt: TGTGCCAGCAGCTCGTACCAAGAGACCCAGTACTTC

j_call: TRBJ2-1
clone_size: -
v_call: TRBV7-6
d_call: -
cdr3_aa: CASSFSGIEQFF
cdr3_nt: TGTGCCAGCAGCTTCTCAGGGATTGAGCAGTTCTTC

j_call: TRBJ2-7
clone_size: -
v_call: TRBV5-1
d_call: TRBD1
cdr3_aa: CASSLETGGLYEQYF
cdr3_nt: TGCGCCAGCAGCTTAGAGACAGGGGGCTTGTACGAGCAGTACTTC

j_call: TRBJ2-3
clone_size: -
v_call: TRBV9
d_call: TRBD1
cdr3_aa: CASSPPGTGWTDTQYF
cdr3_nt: TGTGCCAGCAGCCCACCCGGGACAGGGTGGACAGATACGCAGTATTTT

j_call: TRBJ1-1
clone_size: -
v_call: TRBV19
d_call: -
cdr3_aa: CASSIEAGTTEAFF
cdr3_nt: TGTGCCAGTAGTATAGAGGCAGGGACTACTGAAGCTTTCTTT

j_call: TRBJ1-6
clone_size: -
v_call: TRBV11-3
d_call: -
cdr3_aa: CAGSLVGPDSPLHF
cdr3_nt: TGTGCCGGCAGCTTGGTAGGCCCGGATTCACCCCTCCACTTT

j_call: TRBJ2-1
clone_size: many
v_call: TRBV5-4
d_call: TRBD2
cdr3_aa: CASSPTSGSYNEQFF
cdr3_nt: TGTGCCAGCAGCCCGACTAGCGGGAGCTACAATGAGCAGTTCTTC

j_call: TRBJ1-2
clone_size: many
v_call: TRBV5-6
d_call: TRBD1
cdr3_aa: CASSKGQGVTGYTF
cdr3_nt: TGTGCCAGCAGCAAGGGACAGGGTGTAACCGGCTACACCTTC

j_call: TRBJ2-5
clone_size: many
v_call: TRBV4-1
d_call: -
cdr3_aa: CASSQWRTETQYF
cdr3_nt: TGCGCCAGCAGCCAATGGAGGACGGAGACCCAGTACTTC

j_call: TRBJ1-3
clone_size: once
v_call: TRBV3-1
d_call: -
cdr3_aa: CASGQDRNSGNTIYF
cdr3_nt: TGTGCCAGCGGCCAAGATAGGAACTCTGGAAACACCATATATTTT

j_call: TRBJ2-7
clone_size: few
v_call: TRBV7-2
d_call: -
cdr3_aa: CASSRYGYEQYF
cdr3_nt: TGTGCCAGCAGCAGGTATGGGTACGAGCAGTACTTC

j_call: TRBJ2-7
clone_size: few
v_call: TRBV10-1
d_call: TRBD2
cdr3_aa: CASSRSLAVSYEQYF
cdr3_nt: TGCGCCAGCAGTCGATCACTAGCGGTCTCCTACGAGCAGTACTTC

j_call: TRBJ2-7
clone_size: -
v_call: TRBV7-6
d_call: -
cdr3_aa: CASSFSNGWDEQYF
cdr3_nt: TGTGCCAGTAGCTTTTCGAACGGGTGGGACGAGCAGTACTTC

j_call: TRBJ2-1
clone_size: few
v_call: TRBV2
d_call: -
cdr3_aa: CASSVRSTYNEQFF
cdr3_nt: TGTGCCAGCAGTGTTAGGTCAACCTACAATGAGCAGTTCTTC

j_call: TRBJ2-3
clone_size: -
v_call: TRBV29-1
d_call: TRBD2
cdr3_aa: CSSGLAGRTDTQYF
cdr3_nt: TGCAGCTCGGGACTAGCGGGACGCACAGATACGCAGTATTTT

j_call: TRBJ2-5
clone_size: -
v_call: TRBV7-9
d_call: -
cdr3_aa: CASSLGFSQETQYF
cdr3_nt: TGTGCCAGCAGCTTAGGGTTCAGCCAAGAGACCCAGTACTTC

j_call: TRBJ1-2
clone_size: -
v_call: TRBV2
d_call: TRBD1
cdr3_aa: CASRATGGGWGYTF
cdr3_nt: TGTGCCAGCAGGGCGACAGGGGGCGGATGGGGCTACACCTTC

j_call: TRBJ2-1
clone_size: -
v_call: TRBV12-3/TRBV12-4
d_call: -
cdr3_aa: CASSFGLMQGSNNEQFF
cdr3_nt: TGTGCCAGCAGTTTTGGCCTTATGCAGGGGAGCAATAATGAGCAGTTCTTC

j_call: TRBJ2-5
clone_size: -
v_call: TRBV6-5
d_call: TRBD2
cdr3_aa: CASNWGNSGGQGGQYF
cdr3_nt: TGTGCCAGCAATTGGGGGAATAGCGGGGGCCAAGGGGGTCAGTACTTC

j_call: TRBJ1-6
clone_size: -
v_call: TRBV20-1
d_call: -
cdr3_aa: CSAGGAGRNSPLHF
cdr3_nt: TGCAGTGCCGGAGGGGCAGGGAGAAATTCACCCCTCCACTTT

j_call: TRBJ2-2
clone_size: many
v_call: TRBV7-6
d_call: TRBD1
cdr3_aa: CASSPGQGADTGELFF
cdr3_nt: TGTGCCAGCAGCCCGGGACAGGGGGCGGACACCGGGGAGCTGTTTTTT

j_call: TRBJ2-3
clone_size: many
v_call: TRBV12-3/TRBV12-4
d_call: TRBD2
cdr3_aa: CASSQTGGAVDTQYF
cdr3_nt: TGTGCCAGCAGTCAAACCGGGGGGGCCGTAGATACGCAGTATTTT

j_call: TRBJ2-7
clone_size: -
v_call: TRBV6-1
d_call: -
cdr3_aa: CVSRTGSYEQYF
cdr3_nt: TGTGTCAGCAGAACAGGATCCTACGAGCAGTACTTC

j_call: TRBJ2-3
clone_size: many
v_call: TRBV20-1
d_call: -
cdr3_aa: CSAFRQSSTDTQYF
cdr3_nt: TGCAGTGCTTTCCGACAGAGCAGCACAGATACGCAGTATTTT

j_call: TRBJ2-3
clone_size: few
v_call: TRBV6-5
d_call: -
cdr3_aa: CASSYELQGSTDTQYF
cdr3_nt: TGTGCCAGCAGTTATGAGTTGCAGGGATCGACAGATACGCAGTATTTT

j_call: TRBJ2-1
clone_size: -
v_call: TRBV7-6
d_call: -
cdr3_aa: CASSLDVRSYNEQFF
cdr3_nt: TGTGCCAGCAGCTTAGACGTCCGCTCCTACAATGAGCAGTTCTTC

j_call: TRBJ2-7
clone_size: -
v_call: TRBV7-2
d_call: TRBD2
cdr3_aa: CASSLSGAGGAYEQYF
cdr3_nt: TGTGCCAGCAGCTTATCGGGAGCGGGAGGCGCCTACGAGCAGTACTTC

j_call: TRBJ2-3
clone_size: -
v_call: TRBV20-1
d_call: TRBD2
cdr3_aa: CSALGTSVDTQYF
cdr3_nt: TGCAGTGCTCTGGGGACTAGCGTGGATACGCAGTATTTT

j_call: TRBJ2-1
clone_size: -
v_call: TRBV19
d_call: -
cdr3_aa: CASRHPQGTGQFF
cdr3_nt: TGTGCCAGTAGGCATCCTCAGGGGACTGGGCAGTTCTTC

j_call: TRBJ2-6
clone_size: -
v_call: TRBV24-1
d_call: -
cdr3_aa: CATSDPNGLGANVLTF
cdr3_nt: TGTGCCACCAGTGATCCGAATGGGTTAGGGGCCAACGTCCTGACTTTC

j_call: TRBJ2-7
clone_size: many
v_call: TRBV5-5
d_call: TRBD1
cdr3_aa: CASSPSRGSGQYF
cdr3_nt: TGTGCCAGCAGCCCCTCCAGGGGGTCGGGGCAGTACTTC

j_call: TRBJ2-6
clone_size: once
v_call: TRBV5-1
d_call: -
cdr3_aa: CASSSGTGISGANVLTF
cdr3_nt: TGCGCCAGCAGCTCCGGCACAGGCATCTCTGGGGCCAACGTCCTGACTTTC

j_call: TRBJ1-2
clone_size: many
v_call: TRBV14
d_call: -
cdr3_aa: CASSQDNRGRGYGYTF
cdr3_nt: TGTGCCAGCAGCCAAGATAACCGGGGGCGAGGCTATGGCTACACCTTC

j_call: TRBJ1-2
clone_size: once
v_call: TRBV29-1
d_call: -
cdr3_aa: CSVLIGRNYGYTF
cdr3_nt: TGCAGCGTTCTGATCGGACGGAACTATGGCTACACCTTC

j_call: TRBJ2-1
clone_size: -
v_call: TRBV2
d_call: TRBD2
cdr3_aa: CARGRAGGPGEQFF
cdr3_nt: TGTGCCAGGGGGCGAGCGGGGGGGCCTGGTGAGCAGTTCTTC

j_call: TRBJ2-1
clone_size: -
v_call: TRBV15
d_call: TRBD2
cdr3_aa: CATSRVQLAGYNEQFF
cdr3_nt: TGTGCCACCAGCAGAGTTCAACTAGCGGGGTACAATGAGCAGTTCTTC

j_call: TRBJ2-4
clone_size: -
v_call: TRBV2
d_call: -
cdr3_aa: CASSGTRGGIQYF
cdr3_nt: TGTGCCAGCAGTGGGACTAGAGGGGGCATTCAGTACTTC

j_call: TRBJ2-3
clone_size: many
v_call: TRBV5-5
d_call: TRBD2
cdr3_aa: CASSLAGLVLDTQYF
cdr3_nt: TGTGCCAGCAGCTTGGCGGGACTAGTACTAGATACGCAGTATTTT

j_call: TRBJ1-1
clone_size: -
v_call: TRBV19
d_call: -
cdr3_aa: CASSRFKDMSTEAFF
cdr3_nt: TGTGCCAGTAGTCGATTTAAGGACATGAGCACTGAAGCTTTCTTT

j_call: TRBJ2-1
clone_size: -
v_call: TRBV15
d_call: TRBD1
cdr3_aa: CATSRDRSGQGLNEQFF
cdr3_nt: TGTGCCACCAGCAGAGACAGGTCGGGACAGGGGTTGAATGAGCAGTTCTTC

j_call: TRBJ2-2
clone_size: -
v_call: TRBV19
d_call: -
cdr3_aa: CASSLRSGTGELFF
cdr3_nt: TGTGCCAGTAGTCTTCGGTCGGGCACCGGGGAGCTGTTTTTT

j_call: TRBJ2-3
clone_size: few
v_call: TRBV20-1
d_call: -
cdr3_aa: CSVRGQTTDTQYF
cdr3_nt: TGCAGTGTCAGGGGCCAGACGACAGATACGCAGTATTTT

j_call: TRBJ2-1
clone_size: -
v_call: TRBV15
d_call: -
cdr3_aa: CAAQTGIDNEQFF
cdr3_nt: TGTGCCGCGCAAACCGGGATTGACAATGAGCAGTTCTTC

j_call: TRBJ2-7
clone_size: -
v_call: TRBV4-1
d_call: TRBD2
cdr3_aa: CASSHPPAGSSYEQYF
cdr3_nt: TGCGCCAGCAGCCATCCTCCAGCGGGGAGCTCCTACGAGCAGTACTTC

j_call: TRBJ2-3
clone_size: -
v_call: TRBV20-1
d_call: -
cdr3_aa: CSASRSNTDTQYF
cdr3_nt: TGCAGTGCTAGCCGCTCAAACACAGATACGCAGTATTTT